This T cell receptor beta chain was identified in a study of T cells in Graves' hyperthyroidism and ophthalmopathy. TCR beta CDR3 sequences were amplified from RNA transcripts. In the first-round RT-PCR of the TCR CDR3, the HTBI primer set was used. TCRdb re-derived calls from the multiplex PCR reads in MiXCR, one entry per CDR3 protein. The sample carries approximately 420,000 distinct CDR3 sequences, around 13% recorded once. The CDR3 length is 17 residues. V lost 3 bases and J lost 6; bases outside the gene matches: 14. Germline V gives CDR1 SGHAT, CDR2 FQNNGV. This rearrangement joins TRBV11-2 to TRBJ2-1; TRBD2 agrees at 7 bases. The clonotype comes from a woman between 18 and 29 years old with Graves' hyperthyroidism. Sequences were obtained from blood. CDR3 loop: CASSLGGSGGRFNEQFF. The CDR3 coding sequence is TGTGCCAGCAGCTTGGGAGGGAGCGGCGGTAGATTCAATGAGCAGTTCTTC. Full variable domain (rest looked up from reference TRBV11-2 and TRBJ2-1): EAGVAQSPRYKIIEKRQSVAFWCNPISGHATLYWYQQILGQGPKLLIQFQNNGVVDDSQLPKDRFSAERLKGVDSTLKIQPAKLEDSAVYLCASSLGGSGGRFNEQFFGPGTRLTVL.